The clone carrying this T cell receptor (beta chain) was counted between two and nine times. The CDR3 length is 15 residues. Germline V CDR1 and CDR2: SGHTA, FQGTGA. J gave up 7 bases and V 2 bases, and 8 bases lay outside the gene matches. The record originates from a study of blood T cells in healthy people across ages. A J-beta primer mix and a sample-barcoded 5' primer were used in a second PCR of about 7 to 11 cycles. A template-switch adaptor with 12 random nucleotides tagged each cDNA molecule. TCRdb fed the 5' RACE reads into MiXCR, producing one record per CDR3 protein. The sample holds over a million distinct CDR3 sequences, under 45% seen once.

The sample consisted of blood. The chain links TRBV7-3 to TRBJ2-1, with 7 bases identical to TRBD1. The sequence was collected from a woman aged 55-69 years in good health. DNA of the CDR3: TGTGCCAGCAGCTTACGGGACAGCGGACAGAATGAGCAGTTCTTC. Translating it yields CASSLRDSGQNEQFF.